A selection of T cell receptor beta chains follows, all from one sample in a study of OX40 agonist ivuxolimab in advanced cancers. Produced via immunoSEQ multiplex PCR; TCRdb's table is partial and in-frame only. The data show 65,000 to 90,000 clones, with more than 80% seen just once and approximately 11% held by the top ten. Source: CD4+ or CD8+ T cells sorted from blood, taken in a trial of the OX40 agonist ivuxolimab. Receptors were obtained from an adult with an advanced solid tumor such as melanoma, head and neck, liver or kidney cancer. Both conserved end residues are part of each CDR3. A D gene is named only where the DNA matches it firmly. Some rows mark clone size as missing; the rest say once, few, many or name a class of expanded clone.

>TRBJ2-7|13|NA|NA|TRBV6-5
CASSTGMDYEQYF
TGTGCCAGCAGTACAGGGATGGACTACGAGCAGTACTTC
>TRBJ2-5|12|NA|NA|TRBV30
CAWRLYQETQYF
TGTGCCTGGCGCCTGTACCAAGAGACCCAGTACTTC
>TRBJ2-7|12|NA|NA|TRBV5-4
CASSPGRSEQYF
TGTGCCAGCAGCCCTGGACGGTCCGAGCAGTACTTC
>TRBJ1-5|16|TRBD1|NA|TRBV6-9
CASSYQRGLVGQPQHF
TGTGCCAGCAGTTATCAAAGGGGGCTGGTTGGGCAGCCCCAGCATTTT
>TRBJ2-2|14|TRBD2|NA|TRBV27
CASSSGGGTGELFF
TGTGCCAGCAGTTCGGGGGGGGGCACCGGGGAGCTGTTTTTT
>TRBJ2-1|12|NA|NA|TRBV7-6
CASSLIYNEQFF
TGTGCCAGCAGCTTAATCTACAATGAGCAGTTCTTC
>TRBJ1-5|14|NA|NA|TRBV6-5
CASSYGGGNQPQHF
TGTGCCAGCAGTTATGGCGGGGGGAATCAGCCCCAGCATTTT
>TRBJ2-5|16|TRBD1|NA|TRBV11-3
CASSLRSRDSQETQYF
TGTGCCAGCAGCTTACGAAGCCGGGACAGTCAAGAGACCCAGTACTTC
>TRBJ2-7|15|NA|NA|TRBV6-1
CASSEVVTSSYEQYF
TGTGCCAGCAGTGAAGTGGTGACGAGCTCCTACGAGCAGTACTTC
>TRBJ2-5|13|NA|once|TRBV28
CASSWTLQETQYF
TGTGCCAGCAGCTGGACACTACAAGAGACCCAGTACTTC
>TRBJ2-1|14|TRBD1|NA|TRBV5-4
CASSPGTDYNEQFF
TGTGCCAGCAGCCCCGGGACAGATTACAATGAGCAGTTCTTC
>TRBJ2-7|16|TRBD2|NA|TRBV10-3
CAISESLAGRSYEQYF
TGTGCCATCAGTGAGTCATTAGCGGGAAGGTCCTACGAGCAGTACTTC
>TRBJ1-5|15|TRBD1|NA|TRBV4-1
CASSGQGGGNQPQHF
TGCGCCAGCAGCGGACAGGGAGGGGGCAATCAGCCCCAGCATTTT
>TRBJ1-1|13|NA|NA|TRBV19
CASSMGTNTEAFF
TGTGCCAGTAGTATGGGTACGAACACTGAAGCTTTCTTT
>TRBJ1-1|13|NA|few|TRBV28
CASSLGLNTEAFF
TGTGCCAGCAGTCTGGGTCTTAACACTGAAGCTTTCTTT
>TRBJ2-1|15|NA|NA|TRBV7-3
CASSLKGSSYNEQFF
TGTGCCAGCAGCTTAAAGGGGAGCTCCTACAATGAGCAGTTCTTC
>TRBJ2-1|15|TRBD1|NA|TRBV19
CASTNGDRPYNEQFF
TGTGCCAGTACAAACGGGGACAGGCCGTACAATGAGCAGTTCTTC
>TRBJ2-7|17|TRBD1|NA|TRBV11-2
CASSLVFGQGATYEQYF
TGTGCCAGCAGCTTAGTGTTTGGACAGGGAGCAACCTACGAGCAGTACTTC
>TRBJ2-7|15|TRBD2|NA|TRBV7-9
CASSSPLGGLYEQYF
TGTGCCAGCAGCTCCCCCCTGGGAGGGCTCTACGAGCAGTACTTC
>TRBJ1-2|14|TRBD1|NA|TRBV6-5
CASSYQTGNYGYTF
TGTGCCAGCAGTTACCAGACAGGGAACTATGGCTACACCTTC
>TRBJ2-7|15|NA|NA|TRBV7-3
CASSVANGGNYEQYF
TGTGCCAGCAGCGTTGCAAACGGGGGAAACTACGAGCAGTACTTC
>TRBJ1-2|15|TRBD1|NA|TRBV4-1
CASSQDGTGGYGYTF
TGCGCCAGCAGCCAAGATGGGACAGGGGGCTATGGCTACACCTTC
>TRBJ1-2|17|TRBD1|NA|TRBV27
CASSHRGKGANNYGYTF
TGTGCCAGCAGTCATCGAGGCAAGGGGGCGAATAACTATGGCTACACCTTC
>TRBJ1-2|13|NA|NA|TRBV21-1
CASSNTPYGGYTF
TGTGCCAGCAGCAACACCCCCTACGGTGGCTACACCTTC
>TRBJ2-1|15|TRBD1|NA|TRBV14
CASSQEEGQDNEQFF
TGTGCCAGCAGCCAGGAAGAAGGACAGGACAATGAGCAGTTCTTC
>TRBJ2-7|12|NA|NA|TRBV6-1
CASSVTTYEQYF
TGTGCCAGCAGTGTAACTACATACGAGCAGTACTTC
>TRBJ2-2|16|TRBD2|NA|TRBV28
CASYRSSGRHDGELFF
TGTGCCAGCTACCGATCTAGCGGGAGACATGACGGGGAGCTGTTTTTT
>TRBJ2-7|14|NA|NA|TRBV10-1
CASSSSGPNGEQYF
TGCGCCAGCAGTAGTTCAGGCCCGAACGGCGAGCAGTACTTC
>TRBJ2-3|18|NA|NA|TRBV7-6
CASSLWGELLDGTDTQYF
TGTGCCAGCAGCTTATGGGGAGAGCTACTAGACGGCACAGATACGCAGTATTTT
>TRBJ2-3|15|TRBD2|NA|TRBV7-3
CASSIGTSPLDTQYF
TGTGCCAGCAGCATCGGGACTAGCCCCCTAGATACGCAGTATTTT
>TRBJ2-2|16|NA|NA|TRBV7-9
CASSPLRTENTGELFF
TGTGCCAGCAGCCCCCTCCGGACTGAGAACACCGGGGAGCTGTTTTTT
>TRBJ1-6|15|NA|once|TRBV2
CASSDTGPDNSPLHF
TGTGCCAGCAGTGACACAGGTCCTGATAATTCACCCCTCCACTTT
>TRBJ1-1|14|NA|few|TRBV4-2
CASSQESKVTEAFF
TGTGCCAGCAGCCAAGAGTCCAAAGTCACTGAAGCTTTCTTT
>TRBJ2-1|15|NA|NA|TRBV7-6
CASSYAGTAHNEQFF
TGTGCCAGCAGCTACGCCGGGACGGCGCACAATGAGCAGTTCTTC
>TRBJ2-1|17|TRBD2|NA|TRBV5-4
CASSLAGLAGLYNEQFF
TGTGCCAGCAGCTTGGCCGGACTAGCGGGACTCTACAATGAGCAGTTCTTC
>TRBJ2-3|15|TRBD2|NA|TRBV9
CASSVSGKGTDTQYF
TGTGCCAGCAGCGTAAGCGGGAAGGGCACAGATACGCAGTATTTT
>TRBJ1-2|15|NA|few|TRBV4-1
CASSQEGGSSYGYTF
TGCGCCAGCAGCCAAGAGGGGGGCAGCTCCTATGGCTACACCTTC
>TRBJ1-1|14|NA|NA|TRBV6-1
CAIDHREMNTEAFF
TGTGCCATAGACCACAGAGAAATGAACACTGAAGCTTTCTTT
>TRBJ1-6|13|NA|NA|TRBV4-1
CASSPTTGSPLHF
TGCGCCAGCAGCCCTACGACAGGCTCACCCCTCCACTTT
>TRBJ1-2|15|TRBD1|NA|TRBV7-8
CASSSVQGSLYGYTF
TGTGCCAGCAGCTCGGTACAGGGGAGTCTCTATGGCTACACCTTC
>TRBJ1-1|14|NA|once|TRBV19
CASILDGMNTEAFF
TGTGCCAGTATCTTGGACGGTATGAACACTGAAGCTTTCTTT
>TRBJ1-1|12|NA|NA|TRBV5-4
CASSGRSTEAFF
TGTGCCAGCAGCGGGAGGAGCACTGAAGCTTTCTTT
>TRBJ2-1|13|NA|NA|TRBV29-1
CSVYSLGGDEQFF
TGCAGCGTTTATTCCCTCGGGGGCGATGAGCAGTTCTTC
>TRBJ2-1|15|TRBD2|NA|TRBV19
CASSPTSGGADEQFF
TGTGCCAGTAGCCCGACTAGCGGGGGGGCCGATGAGCAGTTCTTC
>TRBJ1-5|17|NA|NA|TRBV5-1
CASSFERPPGCNQPQHF
TGCGCCAGCAGCTTCGAGAGACCTCCCGGCTGCAATCAGCCCCAGCATTTT
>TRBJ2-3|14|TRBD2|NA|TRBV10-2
CASSGLAGADTQYF
TGCGCCAGCAGTGGTCTAGCGGGAGCAGATACGCAGTATTTT
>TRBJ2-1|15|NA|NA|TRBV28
CASSFPDSRYNEQFF
TGTGCCAGCAGTTTCCCGGACAGCCGCTACAATGAGCAGTTCTTC
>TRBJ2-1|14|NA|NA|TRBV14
CASSHRGTTNEQFF
TGTGCCAGCAGCCACCGTGGGACAACAAATGAGCAGTTCTTC
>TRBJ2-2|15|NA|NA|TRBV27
CASRTWAVNTGELFF
TGTGCCAGCAGGACGTGGGCGGTTAACACCGGGGAGCTGTTTTTT
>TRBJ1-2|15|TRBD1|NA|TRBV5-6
CASSQTGGEYYGYTF
TGTGCCAGCAGCCAGACAGGGGGCGAGTACTATGGCTACACCTTC
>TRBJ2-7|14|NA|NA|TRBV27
CASSWTVMSYEQYF
TGTGCCAGCAGCTGGACAGTTATGTCCTACGAGCAGTACTTC
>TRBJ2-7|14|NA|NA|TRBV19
CASSRKGRPYEQYF
TGTGCCAGTAGTCGAAAGGGGAGACCCTACGAGCAGTACTTC
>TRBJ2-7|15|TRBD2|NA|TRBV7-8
CASSLARGSAYEQYF
TGTGCCAGCAGCTTAGCGCGCGGGAGTGCCTACGAGCAGTACTTC
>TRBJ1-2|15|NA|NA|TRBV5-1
CASSLAGPESRGYTF
TGCGCCAGCAGCTTGGCCGGTCCAGAAAGTCGGGGCTACACCTTC
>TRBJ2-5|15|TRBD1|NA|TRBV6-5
CASSYQTGERATQYF
TGTGCCAGCAGTTACCAGACAGGGGAAAGGGCGACCCAGTACTTC
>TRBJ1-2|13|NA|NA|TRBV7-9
CASSFYGAYGYTF
TGTGCCAGCAGCTTCTACGGGGCCTATGGCTACACCTTC
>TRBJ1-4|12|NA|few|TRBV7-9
CASSLVDEKLFF
TGTGCCAGCAGCTTAGTGGATGAAAAACTGTTTTTT
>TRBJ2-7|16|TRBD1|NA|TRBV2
CASSERGAGGLYEQYF
TGTGCCAGCAGTGAACGCGGGGCAGGGGGCTTATATGAGCAGTACTTC
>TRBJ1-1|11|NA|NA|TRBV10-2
CASRGSPEAFF
TGCGCCAGCAGGGGATCTCCTGAAGCTTTCTTT